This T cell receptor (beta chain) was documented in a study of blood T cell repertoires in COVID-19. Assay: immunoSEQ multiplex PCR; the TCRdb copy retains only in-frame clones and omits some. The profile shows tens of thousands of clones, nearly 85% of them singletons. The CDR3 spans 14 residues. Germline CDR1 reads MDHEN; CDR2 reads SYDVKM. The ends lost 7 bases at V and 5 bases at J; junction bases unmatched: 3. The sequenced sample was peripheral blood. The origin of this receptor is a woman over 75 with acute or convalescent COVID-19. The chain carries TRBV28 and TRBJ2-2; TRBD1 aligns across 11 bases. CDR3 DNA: TGTGCCAGCAACCGGGACAGGGGGACCGGGGAGCTGTTTTTT. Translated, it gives CASNRDRGTGELFF.